These T cell receptor beta chains were read from a single sample in a study of monozygotic twins with inflammatory bowel disease. With the 5' RACE reads reprocessed, TCRdb shows one record per CDR3 protein and no DNA. In all, the sample yields roughly 100,000 distinct CDR3 sequences. Specimen: blood. All receptors come from a human donor with ulcerative colitis or Crohn's disease, or a healthy co-twin of an affected twin (not recorded which). The CDR3 runs from the conserved cysteine through the conserved F or W.

j_call,v_call,cdr3_aa
TRBJ2-5,TRBV12-3/TRBV12-4,CASSFQGRETQYF
TRBJ2-7,TRBV6-5,CASRTGVNEQYF
TRBJ2-5,TRBV5-1,CASSVDRAKTQYF
TRBJ2-2,TRBV6-5,CASSFSPLGGGELFF
TRBJ2-7,TRBV19,CASSIAQTYEQYF
TRBJ2-7,TRBV6-2/TRBV6-3,CASSYVGFKTYEQYF
TRBJ2-7,TRBV7-9,CASSPSGGLTFSYEQYF
TRBJ1-5,TRBV7-2,CASSPPGRGNQPQHF
TRBJ1-2,TRBV18,CASSPDGYGYTF
TRBJ1-2,TRBV19,CASWSSSFGSYGYTF
TRBJ2-3,TRBV5-5,CASSPGTSGMVLDTQYF
TRBJ1-6,TRBV10-1,CATSDITRLSSYNSPLHF
TRBJ2-2,TRBV29-1,CSVDFGNTGELFF
TRBJ1-5,TRBV11-2,CASSYGDSNQPQHF
TRBJ1-1,TRBV10-3,CAISDMNTEAFF
TRBJ1-1,TRBV20-1,CSAPRGRPRNTEAFF
TRBJ2-1,TRBV5-1,CASSGGLAGYNEQFF
TRBJ2-7,TRBV6-1,CASSGGRGSHEQYF
TRBJ2-7,TRBV20-1,CSARQGRAYEQYF
TRBJ2-1,TRBV18,CASSPDSKVPNEQFF
TRBJ2-3,TRBV7-2,CASSLGVITSTDTQYF
TRBJ2-2,TRBV11-1,CASSLASSRGLAGGSRTGELFF
TRBJ2-7,TRBV5-5,CASSTSATAYEQYF
TRBJ2-3,TRBV19,CASSVTSGIDTQYF
TRBJ1-2,TRBV7-9,CASSLVAPTRHGYTF
TRBJ1-6,TRBV24-1,CATSDFGTPLHF
TRBJ2-1,TRBV12-3/TRBV12-4,CASRGLEFREQFF
TRBJ2-7,TRBV20-1,CSARKDRVSHEQYF
TRBJ2-7,TRBV27,CASSRYPQRSYEQYF
TRBJ2-3,TRBV30,CAWSQSTDTQYF
TRBJ2-3,TRBV24-1,CATSANQVTLVQYF
TRBJ2-2,TRBV19,CASSGLAATNTGELFF
TRBJ2-6,TRBV12-3/TRBV12-4,CAKTGANVLTF
TRBJ2-7,TRBV5-1,CASTTSGTGSAVQYF
TRBJ2-7,TRBV30,CALPHSKDYEQYF
TRBJ2-1,TRBV5-1,CASSLRSPSVGGNEQFF
TRBJ2-7,TRBV4-3,CASSQARGGGTYEQYF
TRBJ1-4,TRBV25-1,CASSAGGGTRNEKLFF
TRBJ1-6,TRBV7-2,CASSSPGQMTNSPLHF
TRBJ2-3,TRBV20-1,CSARLTGRSGTDTQYF
TRBJ2-7,TRBV6-2/TRBV6-3,CASRARPGLRVTVDF
TRBJ2-6,TRBV19,CASSAQSTGANVLTF
TRBJ1-6,TRBV12-3/TRBV12-4,CASSLRTGTHSPLHF
TRBJ2-5,TRBV15,CATSRQWETGRQETQYF
TRBJ2-7,TRBV7-8,CASSLGMASSYEQYF
TRBJ2-5,TRBV7-9,CASSTAREETQYF
TRBJ2-5,TRBV3-1,CASSPPPGLAIGETQYF
TRBJ1-2,TRBV28,CASSPADRLFEGYTF
TRBJ2-6,TRBV18,CASSPTQLLSGANVLTF
TRBJ2-3,TRBV7-3,CASSYRQTDTQYF
TRBJ2-4,TRBV6-5,CASSYSRGGKNIQYF
TRBJ2-7,TRBV20-1,CSATGTQEGVWPYEQYF
TRBJ2-7,TRBV29-1,CSVVTGISYEQYF
TRBJ2-3,TRBV4-1,CASSQPPLKRQGFGTDTQYF